These T cell receptor beta chains were read from a single sample in a study of blood T cells in healthy people across ages. TCRdb reprocessed the 5' RACE reads with MiXCR, giving one entry per CDR3 protein. The sample consists of around 1,600,000 distinct CDR3 sequences, roughly two fifths of them appearing once. Sequenced input: blood. All receptors derive from a woman under 30 in good health. CDR3s include the opening cysteine and the closing phenylalanine or tryptophan. A D gene is named only where the DNA matches it firmly. Only some rows state a clone size, as once, few, many or a class for expanded clones.

.	TRBV6-4	.	TRBJ2-3	TGTGCCAGCAGGGGATCAAACACAGATACGCAGTATTTT	CASRGSNTDTQYF
few	TRBV10-3	.	TRBJ1-1	TGTGCCATCAGTGACGGTGTGGGCACTGAAGCTTTCTTT	CAISDGVGTEAFF
many	TRBV12-3/TRBV12-4	TRBD1	TRBJ1-5	TGTGCCAGCAGGACAGGGGGTAGCAATCAGCCCCAGCATTTT	CASRTGGSNQPQHF
many	TRBV27	.	TRBJ2-6	TGTGCCAGCAGTCCCGGGGAAACTGGGGCCAACGTCCTGACTTTC	CASSPGETGANVLTF
once	TRBV20-1	.	TRBJ1-4	TGCAGTGCTAGGGCCCAGGACAATAATGAAAAACTGTTTTTT	CSARAQDNNEKLFF
.	TRBV7-2	.	TRBJ1-4	TGTGCCAGCAGCTTAGGCATCACAGGAAGGGAAAAACTGTTTTTT	CASSLGITGREKLFF
.	TRBV12-3/TRBV12-4	TRBD2	TRBJ2-7	TGTGCCAGCACTCACGGAGGGACTAGCGGGGTCCCGGGAACCTACAATGAGCAGTACTTC	CASTHGGTSGVPGTYNEQYF
.	TRBV13	TRBD1	TRBJ1-6	TGTGCCAGCAGCGCAGTGAGGACAGGGGTTAATTCACCCCTCCACTTT	CASSAVRTGVNSPLHF
few	TRBV20-1	TRBD2	TRBJ2-5	TGCAGTGCTAGCCCAGCGGGGATCCAAGAGACCCAGTACTTC	CSASPAGIQETQYF
.	TRBV5-1	.	TRBJ2-1	TGCGCCAGCGTGGCAGGGGAGGCCTACAATGAGCAGTTCTTC	CASVAGEAYNEQFF
.	TRBV4-1	TRBD2	TRBJ2-7	TGCGCCAGCAGCCAACCTTCTAGCGGGAGGGCCATGTACGAGCAGTACTTC	CASSQPSSGRAMYEQYF
few	TRBV10-3	.	TRBJ2-3	TGTGCCATCAGTGGAGGTCGGGGGCTAGCGATATACACAGATACGCAGTATTTT	CAISGGRGLAIYTDTQYF
.	TRBV9	TRBD1	TRBJ1-2	TGTGCCAGCAGCGCCCGGGGCAGGGGGAGAGGCTACACCTTC	CASSARGRGRGYTF
.	TRBV12-3/TRBV12-4	TRBD1	TRBJ1-2	TGTGCCAGCAGCCCAGACAGGGCTTTTAACTATGGCTACACCTTC	CASSPDRAFNYGYTF
.	TRBV12-3/TRBV12-4	TRBD2	TRBJ2-1	TGTGCCAGCAGTTCTAAAACTAGCGGGGGGGCATTTGTTGTATATGAGCAGTTCTTC	CASSSKTSGGAFVVYEQFF
.	TRBV12-3/TRBV12-4	.	TRBJ2-1	TGTGCCAGCAGTATAAAGGGGGTAGTCAATGAGCAGTTCTTC	CASSIKGVVNEQFF
.	TRBV27	.	TRBJ2-1	TGTGCCAGCAGTCCTCAAGCGCCTCTAAATGAGCAGTTCTTC	CASSPQAPLNEQFF
many	TRBV20-1	TRBD2	TRBJ2-7	TGCAGTGCTAGACTAGCGGGGGTCTACGAGCAGTACTTC	CSARLAGVYEQYF
.	TRBV4-1	.	TRBJ1-4	TGCGCCAGCAGCCAAGGGACTTTCCAAGAAGAACTGTTTTTT	CASSQGTFQEELFF
.	TRBV11-2	TRBD1	TRBJ1-2	TGTGCCAGCAGAGCAATACAGGGGTATCGCGGCTACACCTTC	CASRAIQGYRGYTF
few	TRBV20-1	.	TRBJ1-2	TGCAGTGCTAGAGATGAGTGGGGGGTTCGTGGCTACACCTTC	CSARDEWGVRGYTF
.	TRBV12-3/TRBV12-4	TRBD1	TRBJ2-7	TGTGCCAGCAGTTTCGGGCAGGGGGTTAGCGAGCAGTACTTC	CASSFGQGVSEQYF
.	TRBV15	.	TRBJ1-1	TGTGCCACCAGCAGAGACAAGTACACTGAAGCTTTCTTT	CATSRDKYTEAFF
.	TRBV12-3/TRBV12-4	.	TRBJ1-5	TGTGCCAGCAGGTTTAGACGGCAGCCCCAGCATTTT	CASRFRRQPQHF
few	TRBV6-4	.	TRBJ2-1	TGTGCCAGCAGTGAACTGTCCAACAATGAGCAGTTCTTC	CASSELSNNEQFF
.	TRBV7-6	TRBD2	TRBJ2-5	TGTGCCAGCAGCCCTATGGGAGGGAGAGAGACCCAGTACTTC	CASSPMGGRETQYF